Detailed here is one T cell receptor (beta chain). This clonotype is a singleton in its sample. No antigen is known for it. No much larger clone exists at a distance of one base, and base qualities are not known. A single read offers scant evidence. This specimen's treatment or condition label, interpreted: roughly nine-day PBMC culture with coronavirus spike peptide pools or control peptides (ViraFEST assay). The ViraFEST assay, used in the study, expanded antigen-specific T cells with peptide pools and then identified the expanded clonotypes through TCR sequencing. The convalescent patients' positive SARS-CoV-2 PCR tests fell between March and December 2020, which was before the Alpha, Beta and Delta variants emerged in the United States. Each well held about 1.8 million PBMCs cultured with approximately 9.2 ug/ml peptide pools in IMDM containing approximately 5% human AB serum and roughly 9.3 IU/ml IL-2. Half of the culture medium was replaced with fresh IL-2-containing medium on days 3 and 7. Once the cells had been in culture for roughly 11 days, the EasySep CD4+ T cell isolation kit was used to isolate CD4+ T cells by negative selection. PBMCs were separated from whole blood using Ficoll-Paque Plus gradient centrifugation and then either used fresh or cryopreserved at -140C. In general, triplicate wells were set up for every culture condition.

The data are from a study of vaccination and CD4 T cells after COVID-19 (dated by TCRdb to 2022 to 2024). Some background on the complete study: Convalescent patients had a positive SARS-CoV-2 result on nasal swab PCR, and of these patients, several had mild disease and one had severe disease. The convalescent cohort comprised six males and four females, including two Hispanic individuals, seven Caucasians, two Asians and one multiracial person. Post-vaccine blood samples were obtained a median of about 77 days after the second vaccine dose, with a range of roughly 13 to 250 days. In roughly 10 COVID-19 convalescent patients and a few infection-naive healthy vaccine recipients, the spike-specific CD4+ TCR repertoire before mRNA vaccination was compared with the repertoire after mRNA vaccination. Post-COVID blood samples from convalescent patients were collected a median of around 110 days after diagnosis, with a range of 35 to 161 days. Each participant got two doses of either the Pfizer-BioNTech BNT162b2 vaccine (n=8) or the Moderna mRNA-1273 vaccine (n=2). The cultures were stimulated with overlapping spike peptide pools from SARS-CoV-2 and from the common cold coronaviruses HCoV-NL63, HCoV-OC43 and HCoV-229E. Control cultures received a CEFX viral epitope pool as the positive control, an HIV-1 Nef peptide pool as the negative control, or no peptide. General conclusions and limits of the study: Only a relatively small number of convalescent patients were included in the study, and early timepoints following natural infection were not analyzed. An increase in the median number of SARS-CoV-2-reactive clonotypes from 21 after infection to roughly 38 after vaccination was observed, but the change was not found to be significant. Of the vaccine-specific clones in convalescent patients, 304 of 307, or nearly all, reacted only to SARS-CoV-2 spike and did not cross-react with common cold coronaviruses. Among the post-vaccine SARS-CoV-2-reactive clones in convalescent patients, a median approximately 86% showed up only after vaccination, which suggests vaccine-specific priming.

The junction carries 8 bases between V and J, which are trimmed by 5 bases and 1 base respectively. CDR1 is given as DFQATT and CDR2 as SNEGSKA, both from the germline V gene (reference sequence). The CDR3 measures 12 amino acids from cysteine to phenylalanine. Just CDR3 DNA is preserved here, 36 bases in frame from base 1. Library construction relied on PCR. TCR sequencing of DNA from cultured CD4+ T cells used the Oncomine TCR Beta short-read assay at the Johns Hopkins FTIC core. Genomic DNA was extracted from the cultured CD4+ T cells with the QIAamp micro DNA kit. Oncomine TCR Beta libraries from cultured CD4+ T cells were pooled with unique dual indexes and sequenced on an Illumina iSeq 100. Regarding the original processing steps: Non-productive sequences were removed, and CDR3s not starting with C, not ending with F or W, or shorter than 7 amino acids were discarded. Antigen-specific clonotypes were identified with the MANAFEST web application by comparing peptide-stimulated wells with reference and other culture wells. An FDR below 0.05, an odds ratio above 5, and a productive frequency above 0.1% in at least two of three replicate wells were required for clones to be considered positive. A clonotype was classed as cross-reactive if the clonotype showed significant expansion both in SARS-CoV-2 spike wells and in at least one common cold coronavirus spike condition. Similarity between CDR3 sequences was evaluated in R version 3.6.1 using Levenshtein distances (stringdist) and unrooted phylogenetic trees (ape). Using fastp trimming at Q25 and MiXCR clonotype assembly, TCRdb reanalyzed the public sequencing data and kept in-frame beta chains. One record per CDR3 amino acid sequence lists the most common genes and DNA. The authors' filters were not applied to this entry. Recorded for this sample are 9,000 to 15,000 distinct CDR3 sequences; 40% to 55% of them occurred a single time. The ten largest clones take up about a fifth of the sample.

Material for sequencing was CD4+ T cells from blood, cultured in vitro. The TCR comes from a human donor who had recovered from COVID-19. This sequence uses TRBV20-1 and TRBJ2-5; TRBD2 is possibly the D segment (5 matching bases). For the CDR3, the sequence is CSAEEVQETQYF. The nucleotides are TGCAGTGCTGAGGAGGTCCAAGAGACCCAGTACTTC.